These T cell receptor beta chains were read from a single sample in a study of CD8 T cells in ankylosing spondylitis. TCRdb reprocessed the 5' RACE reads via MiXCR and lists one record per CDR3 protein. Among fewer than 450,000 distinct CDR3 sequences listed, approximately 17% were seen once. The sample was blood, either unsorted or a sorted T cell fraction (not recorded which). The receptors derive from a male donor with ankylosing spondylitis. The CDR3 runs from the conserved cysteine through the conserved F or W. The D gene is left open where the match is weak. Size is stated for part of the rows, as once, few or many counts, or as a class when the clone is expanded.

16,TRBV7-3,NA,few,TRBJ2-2,TGTGCCAGCAGCTTAATGGGCTATGGGGACACCGGGGAGCTGTTTTTT,CASSLMGYGDTGELFF
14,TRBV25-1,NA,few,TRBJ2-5,TGTGCCAGCAGTGAAGAGGGCACAAAAGAGACCCAGTACTTC,CASSEEGTKETQYF
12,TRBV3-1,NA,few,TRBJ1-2,TGTGCCAGCAGCCAACAGGGAGGTGGCTACACCTTC,CASSQQGGGYTF
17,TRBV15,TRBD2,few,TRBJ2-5,TGTGCCACCAGCAGAGGGGGGTTAGCGGGGAGACAAGAGACCCAGTACTTC,CATSRGGLAGRQETQYF
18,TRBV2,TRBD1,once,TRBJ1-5,TGTGCCAGCAGGGACCGGGACAGGGGGCTATTGGGGGGTCGGCCCCAGCATTTT,CASRDRDRGLLGGRPQHF
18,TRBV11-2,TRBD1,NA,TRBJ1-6,TGTGCCAGCAGCTTAGACCCCACAGGGGGCGCGGGGAATTCACCCCTCCACTTT,CASSLDPTGGAGNSPLHF
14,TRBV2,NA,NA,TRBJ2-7,TGTGCCAGCAAGGGGGTCGGGGGGACCTACGAGCAGTACTTC,CASKGVGGTYEQYF
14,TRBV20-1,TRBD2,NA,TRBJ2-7,TGCAGTGCTAGAGATATGGTCTACGGGGGGGAGCAGTACTTC,CSARDMVYGGEQYF
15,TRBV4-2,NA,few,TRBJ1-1,TGTGCCAGCAGCCAAGAGGCCACTGGTAACACTGAAGCTTTCTTT,CASSQEATGNTEAFF
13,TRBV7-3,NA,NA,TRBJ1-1,TGTGCCAGCAGCTCGAAACTGAACACTGAAGCTTTCTTT,CASSSKLNTEAFF
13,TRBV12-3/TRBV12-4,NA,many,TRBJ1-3,TGTGCCAGCAGTCGGGGCTCTGGAAACACCATATATTTT,CASSRGSGNTIYF